This T cell receptor beta chain originates from a study of T cells after yellow fever vaccination. The CDR3 totals 14 residues. Germline V gene lookup returns CDR1 MNHEY and CDR2 SVGAGI. The ends were cut back, 0 bases at V and 2 bases at J, with 8 bases in the middle. Template-switching 5'RACE yielded the TCR cDNA; a universal primer site and UMIs were added in the process. MiXCR, applied by TCRdb to the 5' RACE reads, yields one record per CDR3 protein. In the table there are approximately 85,000 distinct CDR3 sequences, roughly 14% of which are singletons. This clonotype was detected a few times. Findings and limits, study-wide: It was a weaker secondary response, yet one that peaked faster, at day 5 versus 15.

The V and J genes are TRBV6-5 and TRBJ2-7, with D possibly matching TRBD1 (5 bases). The sequencing here drew on CD8+ T cells not binding an NS4B(214-222) dextramer, sorted from PBMCs, taken roughly 20 days after the first yellow fever vaccination. The receptor's source is a man aged 18 to 29 who received the YFV17D yellow fever vaccine. The CDR3 DNA reads TGTGCCAGCAGTTACTCGAAAGGGGCCTACGAGCAGTACTTC. Translated: CASSYSKGAYEQYF.